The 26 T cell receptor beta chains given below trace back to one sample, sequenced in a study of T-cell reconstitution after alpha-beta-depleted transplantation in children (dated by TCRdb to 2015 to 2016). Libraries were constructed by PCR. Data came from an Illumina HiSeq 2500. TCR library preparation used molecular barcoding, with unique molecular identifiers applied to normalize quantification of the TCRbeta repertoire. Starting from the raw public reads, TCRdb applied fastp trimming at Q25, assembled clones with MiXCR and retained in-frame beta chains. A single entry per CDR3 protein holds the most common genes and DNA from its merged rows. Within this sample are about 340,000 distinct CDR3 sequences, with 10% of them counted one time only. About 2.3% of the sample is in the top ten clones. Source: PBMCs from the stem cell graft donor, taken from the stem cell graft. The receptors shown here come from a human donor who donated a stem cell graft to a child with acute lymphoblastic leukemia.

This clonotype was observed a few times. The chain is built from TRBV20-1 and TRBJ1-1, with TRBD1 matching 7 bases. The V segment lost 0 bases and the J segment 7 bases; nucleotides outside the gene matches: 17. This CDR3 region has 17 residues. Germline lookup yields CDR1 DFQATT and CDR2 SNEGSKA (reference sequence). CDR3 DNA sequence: TGCAGTGCTAGAGATACAGACTACGGGACAGACTCGAATGAAGCTTTCTTT. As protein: CSARDTDYGTDSNEAFF.

The CDR3 nucleotides are TGCGCCAGCAGCTTGGCGACAGGTGCTCGGGGCACCGGGGAGCTGTTTTTT. As protein: CASSLATGARGTGELFF. The genes are TRBV5-1 and TRBJ2-2, with D possibly being TRBD1 (6 bases). Trimming stripped 0 bases from V and 4 bases from J, with 16 bases between. CDR1 is SGHRS, CDR2 YFSETQ, per germline. This CDR3 contains 17 residues.

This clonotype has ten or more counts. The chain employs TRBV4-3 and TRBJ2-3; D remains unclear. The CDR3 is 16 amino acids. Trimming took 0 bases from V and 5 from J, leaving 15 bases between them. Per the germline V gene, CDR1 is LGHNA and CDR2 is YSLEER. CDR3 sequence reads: CASSQDGVDVGDTQYF. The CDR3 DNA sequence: TGCGCCAGCAGCCAAGATGGAGTGGACGTCGGAGATACGCAGTATTTT.

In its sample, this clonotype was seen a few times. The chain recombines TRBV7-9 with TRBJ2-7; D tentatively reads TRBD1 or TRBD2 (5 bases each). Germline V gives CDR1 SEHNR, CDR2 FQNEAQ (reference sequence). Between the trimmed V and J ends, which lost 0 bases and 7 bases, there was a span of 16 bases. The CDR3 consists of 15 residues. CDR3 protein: CASSLATGRPREQYF. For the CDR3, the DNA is TGTGCCAGCAGCTTAGCTACGGGACGACCTAGGGAGCAGTACTTC. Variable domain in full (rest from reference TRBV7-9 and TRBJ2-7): DTGVSQNPRHKITKRGQNVTFRCDPISEHNRLYWYRQTLGQGPEFLTYFQNEAQLEKSRLLSDRFSAERPKGSFSTLEIQRTEQGDSAMYLCASSLATGRPREQYFGPGTRLTVT.

CDR3 amino acids: CASSDTPELAGGPSGANVLTF. For the CDR3, the DNA is TGTGCCAGCAGTGACACTCCCGAATTAGCGGGAGGGCCCTCTGGGGCCAACGTCCTGACTTTC. The V and J genes are TRBV6-4 and TRBJ2-6; 11 bases agree with TRBD2. This CDR3 comprises 21 residues. Trimming at V came to 2 bases and at J to 0 bases, leaving 12 bases not matched to a gene. Germline values: CDR1 MRHNA, CDR2 SNTAGT.

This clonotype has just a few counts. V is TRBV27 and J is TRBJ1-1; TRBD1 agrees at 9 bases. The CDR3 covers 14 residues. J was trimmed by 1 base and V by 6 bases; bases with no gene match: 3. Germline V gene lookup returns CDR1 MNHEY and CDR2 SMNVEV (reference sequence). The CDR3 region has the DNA TGTGCCAGCAGGACGGGACAGGGGAACACTGAAGCTTTCTTT. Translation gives CASRTGQGNTEAFF.

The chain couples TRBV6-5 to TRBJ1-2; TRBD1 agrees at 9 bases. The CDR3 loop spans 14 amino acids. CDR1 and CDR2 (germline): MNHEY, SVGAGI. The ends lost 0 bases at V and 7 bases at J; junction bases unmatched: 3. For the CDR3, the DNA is TGTGCCAGCAGTTACTCCGGGACAGGGACTGGCTACACCTTC. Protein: CASSYSGTGTGYTF.

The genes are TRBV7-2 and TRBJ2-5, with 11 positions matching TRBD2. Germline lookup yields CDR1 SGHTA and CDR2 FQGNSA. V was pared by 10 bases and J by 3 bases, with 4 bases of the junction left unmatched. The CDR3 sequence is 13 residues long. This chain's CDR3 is CATTSGRKETQYF. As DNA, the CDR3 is TGTGCCACAACTAGCGGGAGAAAAGAGACCCAGTACTTC.

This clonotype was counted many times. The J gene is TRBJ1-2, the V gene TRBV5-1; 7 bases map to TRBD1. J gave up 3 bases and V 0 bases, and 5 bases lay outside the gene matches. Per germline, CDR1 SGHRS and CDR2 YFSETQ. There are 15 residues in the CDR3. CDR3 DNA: TGCGCCAGCAGCTTGGGACAGGGTCTTTACTATGGCTACACCTTC. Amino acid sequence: CASSLGQGLYYGYTF. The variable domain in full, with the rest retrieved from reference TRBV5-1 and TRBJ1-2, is KAGVTQTPRYLIKTRGQQVTLSCSPISGHRSVSWYQQTPGQGLQFLFEYFSETQRNKGNFPGRFSGRQFSNSRSEMNVSTLELGDSALYLCASSLGQGLYYGYTFGSGTRLTVV.

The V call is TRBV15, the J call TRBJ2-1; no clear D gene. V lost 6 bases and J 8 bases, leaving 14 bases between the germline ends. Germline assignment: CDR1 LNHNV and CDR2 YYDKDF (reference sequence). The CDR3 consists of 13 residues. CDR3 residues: CATRSPPLDEQFF. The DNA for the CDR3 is TGTGCCACCAGAAGTCCGCCGTTGGATGAGCAGTTCTTC.

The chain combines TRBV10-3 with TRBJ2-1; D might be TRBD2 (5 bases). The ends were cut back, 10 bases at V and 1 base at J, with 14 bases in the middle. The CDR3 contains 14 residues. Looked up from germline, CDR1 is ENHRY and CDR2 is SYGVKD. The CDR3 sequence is CATSEGRSYNEQFF. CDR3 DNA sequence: TGTGCCACATCCGAGGGCCGTTCCTACAATGAGCAGTTCTTC.

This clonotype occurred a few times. CDR3 nucleotides: TGTGCCAGCAGCAAAGCCCCTGACAGGGCTCTTGAGCAGTTCTTC. This translates into CASSKAPDRALEQFF. The chain uses TRBV21-1 and TRBJ2-1; the D segment call TRBD1 is taken from the table without a DNA check. TRBV21-1 is labeled a pseudogene. CDR3 length equals 15 residues.

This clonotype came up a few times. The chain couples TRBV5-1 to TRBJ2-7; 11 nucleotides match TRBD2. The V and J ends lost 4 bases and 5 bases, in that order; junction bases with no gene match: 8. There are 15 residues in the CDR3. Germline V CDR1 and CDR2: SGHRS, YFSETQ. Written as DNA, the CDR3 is TGCGCCAGCAGCCGCACTAGCGGGAGTATCAACGAGCAGTACTTC. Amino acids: CASSRTSGSINEQYF.

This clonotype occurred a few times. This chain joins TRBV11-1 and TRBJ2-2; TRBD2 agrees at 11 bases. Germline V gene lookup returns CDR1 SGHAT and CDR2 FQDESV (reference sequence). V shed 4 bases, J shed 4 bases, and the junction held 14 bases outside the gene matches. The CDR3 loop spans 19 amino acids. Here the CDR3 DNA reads TGTGCCAGCAGCTCCCTCGGTCGTTCTAGCGGGAGGTTCACCGGGGAGCTGTTTTTT. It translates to CASSSLGRSSGRFTGELFF.

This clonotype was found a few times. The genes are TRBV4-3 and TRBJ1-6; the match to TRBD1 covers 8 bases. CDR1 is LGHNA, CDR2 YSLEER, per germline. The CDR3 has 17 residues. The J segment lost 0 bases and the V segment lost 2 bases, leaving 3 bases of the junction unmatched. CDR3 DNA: TGCGCCAGCAGCCAACGTACAGGGGGCTCCTATAATTCACCCCTCCACTTT. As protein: CASSQRTGGSYNSPLHF.

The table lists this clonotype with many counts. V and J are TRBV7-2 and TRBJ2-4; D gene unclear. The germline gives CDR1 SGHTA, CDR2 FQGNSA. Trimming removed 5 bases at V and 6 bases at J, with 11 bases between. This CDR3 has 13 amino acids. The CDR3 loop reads CASSQGKGNIQYF. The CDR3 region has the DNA TGTGCCAGCAGCCAAGGGAAGGGAAACATTCAGTACTTC.

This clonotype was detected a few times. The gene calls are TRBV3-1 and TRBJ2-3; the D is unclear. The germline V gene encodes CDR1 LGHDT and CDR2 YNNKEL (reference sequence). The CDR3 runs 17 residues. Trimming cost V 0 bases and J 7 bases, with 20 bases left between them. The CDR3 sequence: CASSQDSPYLSVNTQYF. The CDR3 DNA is TGTGCCAGCAGCCAAGATAGTCCCTACCTTTCCGTGAATACGCAGTATTTT.

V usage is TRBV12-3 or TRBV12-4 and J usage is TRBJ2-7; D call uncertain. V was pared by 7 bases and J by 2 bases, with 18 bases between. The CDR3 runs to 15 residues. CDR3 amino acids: CASTPSGVRTYEQYF. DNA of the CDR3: TGTGCCAGCACCCCATCTGGGGTCCGAACCTACGAGCAGTACTTC.

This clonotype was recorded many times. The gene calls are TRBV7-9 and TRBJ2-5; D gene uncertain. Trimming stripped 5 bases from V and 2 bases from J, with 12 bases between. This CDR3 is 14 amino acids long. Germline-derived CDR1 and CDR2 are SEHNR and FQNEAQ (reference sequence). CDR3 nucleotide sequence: TGTGCCAGCAGCATTTCGGGCACTCAAGAGACCCAGTACTTC. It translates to CASSISGTQETQYF.

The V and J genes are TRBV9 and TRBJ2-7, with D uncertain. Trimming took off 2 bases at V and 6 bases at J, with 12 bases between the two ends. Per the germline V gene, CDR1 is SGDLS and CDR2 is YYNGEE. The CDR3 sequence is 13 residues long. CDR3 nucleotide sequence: TGTGCCAGCAGCGTGGAGTCTCTCGGCGAGCAGTACTTC. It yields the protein CASSVESLGEQYF.

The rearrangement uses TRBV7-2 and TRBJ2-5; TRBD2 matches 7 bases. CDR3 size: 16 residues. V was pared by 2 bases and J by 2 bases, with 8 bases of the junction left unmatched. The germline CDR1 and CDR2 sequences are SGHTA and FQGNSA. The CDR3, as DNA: TGTGCCAGCAGCTTAAGCGCTAGCGGCGGTCAAGAGACCCAGTACTTC. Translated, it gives CASSLSASGGQETQYF.

CDR3 sequence: CASAPFGLNYEQYF. DNA for the CDR3: TGTGCCAGTGCCCCGTTCGGTCTAAACTACGAGCAGTACTTC. The rearrangement uses TRBV19 and TRBJ2-7; D gene uncertain. Trimming took 8 bases from V and 3 from J, leaving 17 bases between them. The CDR3 loop spans 14 amino acids. Per the germline V gene, CDR1 is LNHDA and CDR2 is SQIVND (reference sequence).

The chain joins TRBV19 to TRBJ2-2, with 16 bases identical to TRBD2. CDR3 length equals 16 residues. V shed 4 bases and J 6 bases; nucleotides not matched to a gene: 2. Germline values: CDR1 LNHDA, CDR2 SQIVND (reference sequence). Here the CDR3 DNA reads TGTGCCAGTAGTACCGGGACTAGCGGGAGGGCCGGGGAGCTGTTTTTT. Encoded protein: CASSTGTSGRAGELFF.

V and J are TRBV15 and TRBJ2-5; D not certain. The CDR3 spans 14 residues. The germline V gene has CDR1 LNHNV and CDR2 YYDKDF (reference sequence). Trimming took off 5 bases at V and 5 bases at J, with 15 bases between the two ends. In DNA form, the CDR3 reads TGTGCCACCAGCTTCCGACCCATGGGGGAGACCCAGTACTTC. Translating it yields CATSFRPMGETQYF.

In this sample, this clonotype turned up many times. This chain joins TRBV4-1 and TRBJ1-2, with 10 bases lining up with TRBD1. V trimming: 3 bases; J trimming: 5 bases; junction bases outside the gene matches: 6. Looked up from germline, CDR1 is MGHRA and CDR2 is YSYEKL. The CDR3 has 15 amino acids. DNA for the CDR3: TGCGCCAGCAGCCATCCTGGACAGGGGGTATATGGCTACACCTTC. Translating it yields CASSHPGQGVYGYTF.

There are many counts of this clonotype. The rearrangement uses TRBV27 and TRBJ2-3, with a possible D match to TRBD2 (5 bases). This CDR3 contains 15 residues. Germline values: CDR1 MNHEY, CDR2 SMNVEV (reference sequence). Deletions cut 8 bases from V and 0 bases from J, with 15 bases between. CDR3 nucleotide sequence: TGTGCCAGCTCATCGACTACGGCTAGCACAGATACGCAGTATTTT. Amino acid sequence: CASSSTTASTDTQYF.